The present T cell receptor (beta chain) was sequenced within a study of chemoradiotherapy in HPV16-positive cancers. Clones were read by immunoSEQ multiplex PCR, and TCRdb kept only the in-frame ones, dropping some. The sample lists roughly 14,000 clones, roughly 80% occurring once. In the case of this clone: Antigen specificity is unknown.

General observations from the study: HPV-specific T cells were functionally defined from only two HPV16-positive patients.

This CDR3 spans 16 amino acids. The V gene end was trimmed by 4 bases and the J gene end by 0 bases; junction bases not matched to a gene: 8. CDR1 and CDR2 from the germline V gene are SGHRS and YFSETQ. The genes are TRBV5-1 and TRBJ2-3; 7 nucleotides match TRBD1. This sample was gathered from a patient who underwent chemoradiotherapy. This receptor was taken from a human donor with HPV-associated anogenital cancer. CDR3 sequence reads: CASSRRQGSSTDTQYF. The DNA for the CDR3 is TGCGCCAGCAGCCGCCGACAGGGCTCTAGCACAGATACGCAGTATTTT.